This TCR beta chain emerged from a study of T cell responses to AZD1222 COVID-19 vaccine. The CDR3 runs to 17 residues. Per the germline V gene, CDR1 is MDHEN and CDR2 is SYDVKM. The V gene end was trimmed by 1 base and the J gene end by 2 bases; junction bases not matched to a gene: 10. Sequencing used immunoSEQ multiplex PCR; TCRdb keeps in-frame clones, though not all of them. The data show 90,000 to 150,000 clones, around 90% seen once. This sequence joins TRBV28 and TRBJ1-1; 7 nucleotides match TRBD1. The material sequenced was peripheral blood, taken 28 days after the second AZD1222 dose. The clonotype originates from an adult who received the AZD1222 COVID-19 vaccine. The chain's CDR3 is CASSLLVTGSANTEAFF. CDR3 DNA sequence: TGTGCCAGCAGTTTATTGGTGACAGGGAGCGCCAACACTGAAGCTTTCTTT.